The rows below give T cell receptor beta chains drawn from one sample of a study of T-cell reconstitution after alpha-beta-depleted transplantation in children. TCRdb called the PCR reads again in MiXCR, with one record for every CDR3 protein. Among hundreds of thousands of distinct CDR3 sequences, roughly 15% were seen once, and the ten largest hold 1.1%. Sample: PBMCs from the stem cell graft donor, taken from the stem cell graft. These receptors were obtained from a human donor who donated a stem cell graft to a child with acute myeloid leukemia. The conserved cysteine and the conserved F or W are not part of the CDR3 here. Each record gives: V gene, J gene, CDR3 protein.

v_call: TRBV12-3/TRBV12-4; j_call: TRBJ1-6; cdr3_aa: ASSPGGSHSSPLH
v_call: TRBV5-1; j_call: TRBJ2-3; cdr3_aa: ASLDTGGSDTQY
v_call: TRBV20-1; j_call: TRBJ1-1; cdr3_aa: SARLGSRHTEAF
v_call: TRBV5-5; j_call: TRBJ2-7; cdr3_aa: ASSLAARQGEQY
v_call: TRBV12-3/TRBV12-4; j_call: TRBJ1-5; cdr3_aa: ASSLGEAVAQH
v_call: TRBV7-2; j_call: TRBJ2-5; cdr3_aa: ASRDASSGETQY
v_call: TRBV7-6; j_call: TRBJ2-1; cdr3_aa: ASSLEAGSSYNEQF
v_call: TRBV5-1; j_call: TRBJ2-1; cdr3_aa: ASSTGESHNEQF
v_call: TRBV2; j_call: TRBJ2-3; cdr3_aa: ASRGGQPTSTDTQY
v_call: TRBV2; j_call: TRBJ2-3; cdr3_aa: ASIGTRDPDTQY
v_call: TRBV6-1; j_call: TRBJ2-1; cdr3_aa: ASGTPGSYNEQF
v_call: TRBV20-1; j_call: TRBJ1-1; cdr3_aa: SARTSMRNTEAF
v_call: TRBV29-1; j_call: TRBJ2-6; cdr3_aa: SVDPGSGANVLT
v_call: TRBV30; j_call: TRBJ1-6; cdr3_aa: AWSVIEGNSSPLH
v_call: TRBV5-1; j_call: TRBJ1-1; cdr3_aa: ASSRGQGTIAEAF
v_call: TRBV4-3; j_call: TRBJ2-2; cdr3_aa: ASSQTRGPSNTGELF
v_call: TRBV20-1; j_call: TRBJ1-1; cdr3_aa: SAPRRATSGYEAF
v_call: TRBV6-1; j_call: TRBJ2-3; cdr3_aa: ASSQGTGGKDTQY
v_call: TRBV20-1; j_call: TRBJ1-4; cdr3_aa: SAPKEGGKEKLF
v_call: TRBV20-1; j_call: TRBJ1-2; cdr3_aa: SARQRTEHGGYT
v_call: TRBV5-5; j_call: TRBJ2-2; cdr3_aa: ASRSIGTGELF
v_call: TRBV7-9; j_call: TRBJ2-1; cdr3_aa: ASSLGSDRGIPF
v_call: TRBV20-1; j_call: TRBJ1-1; cdr3_aa: SARVGGTGGTEAF
v_call: TRBV24-1; j_call: TRBJ2-5; cdr3_aa: ATSYGGLGAETQY
v_call: TRBV24-1; j_call: TRBJ2-2; cdr3_aa: ATSDAYRATGELF
v_call: TRBV7-9; j_call: TRBJ2-3; cdr3_aa: ASSLSFKDTQY
v_call: TRBV12-3/TRBV12-4; j_call: TRBJ1-1; cdr3_aa: ASSFGQGLYTEAF
v_call: TRBV20-1; j_call: TRBJ2-4; cdr3_aa: SATTGMVKNIQY
v_call: TRBV7-2; j_call: TRBJ2-3; cdr3_aa: ASSASGTGHWDTQY
v_call: TRBV20-1; j_call: TRBJ1-4; cdr3_aa: SVPQGSNEKLF
v_call: TRBV29-1; j_call: TRBJ2-7; cdr3_aa: SVEDQFYEQY
v_call: TRBV29-1; j_call: TRBJ2-7; cdr3_aa: SVGGGVHEQY
v_call: TRBV4-3; j_call: TRBJ1-2; cdr3_aa: ASSQAKQGSGRHGYT
v_call: TRBV12-3/TRBV12-4; j_call: TRBJ2-3; cdr3_aa: ASSLGLSFL
v_call: TRBV25-1; j_call: TRBJ1-1; cdr3_aa: ASSAQRGGNTEAF
v_call: TRBV20-1; j_call: TRBJ2-1; cdr3_aa: SASPGLAGDPDNEQF
v_call: TRBV5-1; j_call: TRBJ1-3; cdr3_aa: ASSLAGTGSGNTIY
v_call: TRBV20-1; j_call: TRBJ1-6; cdr3_aa: SARDGIGSSYNSPLH
v_call: TRBV6-6; j_call: TRBJ1-5; cdr3_aa: ASSYSDDQPQH
v_call: TRBV5-1; j_call: TRBJ1-3; cdr3_aa: ASSPQYSGNTIY
v_call: TRBV18; j_call: TRBJ1-3; cdr3_aa: ASSPIGGDGSGNTIY
v_call: TRBV7-3; j_call: TRBJ1-5; cdr3_aa: ASSLTQGMGPQH
v_call: TRBV20-1; j_call: TRBJ1-2; cdr3_aa: SARDSTQGNGYT
v_call: TRBV6-1; j_call: TRBJ1-2; cdr3_aa: ASSPDRASSYGYT
v_call: TRBV7-3; j_call: TRBJ2-3; cdr3_aa: ASSQSGGVGDTQY
v_call: TRBV11-3; j_call: TRBJ2-2; cdr3_aa: ASSYEGANTGELF
v_call: TRBV9; j_call: TRBJ1-2; cdr3_aa: ASSVKRGRDGYT
v_call: TRBV29-1; j_call: TRBJ1-1; cdr3_aa: SSSDGAEAF
v_call: TRBV20-1; j_call: TRBJ2-3; cdr3_aa: SARLAGGLLDTQY